The 2 T cell receptor beta chains given below trace back to one sample, sequenced in a study of regulatory and conventional T cells in RAG deficiency. The sorted conventional CD4+ T cells were CD25-low and CD127-high, with genomic DNA sequenced. Repertoires were generated with immunoSEQ multiplex PCR, while TCRdb's copy carries only in-frame clones and drops some. The data show some 35,000 clones, with 76% seen just once and about 3.4% held by the top ten. These data were also filed under a second study, of regulatory T cells. That work states: The PCR used 52 TRBV and 13 TRBJ primers.

Sequenced input: CD4+ effector T cells sorted from blood. The receptors originated from a human donor in good health.

The genes are TRBV28 and TRBJ1-5; TRBD1 aligns across 9 bases. V lost 8 bases, J lost 7 bases, and 15 bases stayed unmatched. The V gene's germline CDR1 is MDHEN and CDR2 SYDVKM. The CDR3 extends over 16 amino acids. The DNA of the CDR3 is TGTGCCAGCTTATCCCCCCAGGGACAGGGAAACCAGCCCCAGCATTTT. This translates into CASLSPQGQGNQPQHF.

V usage is TRBV5-1 and J usage is TRBJ2-7; 10 bases match TRBD2. The V segment lost 4 bases and the J segment 2 bases; nucleotides outside the gene matches: 9. CDR3 length: 16 residues. Germline V gives CDR1 SGHRS, CDR2 YFSETQ. In nucleotides, the CDR3 is TGCGCCAGCAGCCCGGGGCCTAGCGGGGGAGCCTACGAGCAGTACTTC. Translation: CASSPGPSGGAYEQYF.